Listed here are 30 T cell receptor beta chains from one sample, sequenced in a study of radiotherapy plus CTLA-4 blockade in lung cancer. Profiled with immunoSEQ multiplex PCR; TCRdb holds only in-frame clones, not every one. Among tens of thousands of clones listed, 77% were seen once. The input for sequencing was peripheral blood, taken from a patient treated with radiotherapy plus ipilimumab. These receptors all stem from a human donor with non-small cell lung cancer who had a partial response to radiotherapy plus ipilimumab.

The chain employs TRBV30 and TRBJ1-1, with 7 positions matching TRBD1. The CDR3 runs 16 residues. The germline gives CDR1 GTSNPN, CDR2 SVGIG (reference sequence). Trimming removed 3 bases from V and 1 base from J; junction bases left unmatched: 11. The CDR3 spells CAWSPGQARKNTEAFF. CDR3 DNA: TGTGCCTGGAGCCCCGGACAGGCTCGAAAGAACACTGAAGCTTTCTTT. The full variable domain, rest sourced from reference TRBV30 and TRBJ1-1, is SQTIHQWPATLVQPVGSPLSLECTVEGTSNPNLYWYRQAAGRGLQLLFYSVGIGQISSEVPQNLSASRPQDRQFILSSKKLLLSDSGFYLCAWSPGQARKNTEAFFGQGTRLTVV.

This clone was detected only once. The V and J genes are TRBV5-6 and TRBJ2-1; 7 bases are shared with TRBD2. The junction had 5 bases not matched to a gene; V was cut back by 4 bases and J by 1 base. CDR1 is SGHDT, CDR2 YYEEEE, per germline. The CDR3 has 15 residues. Written as DNA, the CDR3 is TGTGCCAGCAGCACCCCTAGCGGTTCCTACAATGAGCAGTTCTTC. It is translated as CASSTPSGSYNEQFF.

The chain employs TRBV12-5 and TRBJ1-2; D is ambiguous. From germline, CDR1 is LGHNT and CDR2 FRNRAP. There are 16 residues in the CDR3. The V end was cut by 1 base, the J end by 7 bases, with 19 bases between. The CDR3 is CASGLERRSGWGGYTF. For the CDR3, the DNA is TGTGCTAGTGGTTTGGAGAGGAGGTCCGGCTGGGGTGGCTACACCTTC.

The CDR3 here is CASSQCPGTELGYTF. The DNA for the CDR3 is TGCGCCAGCAGTCAATGCCCCGGGACAGAGCTTGGCTACACCTTC. The rearrangement links TRBV23-1 to TRBJ1-2; 7 bases are shared with TRBD1. TRBV23-1 is an open reading frame, and its role is uncertain. CDR3 length: 15 residues. V trimming: 1 base; J trimming: 7 bases; junction bases outside the gene matches: 9.

This chain joins TRBV6-5 and TRBJ2-1; 7 bases fit TRBD1. V gave up 6 bases and J gave up 8 bases; unmatched junction bases: 4. The CDR3 runs 12 residues. Germline V gene sequence: CDR1 MNHEY, CDR2 SVGAGI. The CDR3 DNA is TGTGCCAGCAGCAGACAGGGCCATGAGCAGTTCTTC. Protein: CASSRQGHEQFF.

This clone was recorded a few times. V and J are TRBV5-4 and TRBJ2-7, with 9 bases fitting TRBD1. The CDR3 spans 15 residues. After removal of 4 bases from V and 5 bases from J, the junction contained 10 bases not matched to a gene. Germline CDR1 is SGHNT and CDR2 is YYREEE (reference sequence). The CDR3 here is CASSRAGQGSHEQYF. CDR3 nucleotide sequence: TGTGCCAGCAGCCGAGCCGGACAGGGGTCCCACGAGCAGTACTTC. Full variable domain (rest looked up from reference TRBV5-4 and TRBJ2-7): ETGVTQSPTHLIKTRGQQVTLRCSSQSGHNTVSWYQQALGQGPQFIFQYYREEENGRGNFPPRFSGLQFPNYSSELNVNALELDDSALYLCASSRAGQGSHEQYFGPGTRLTVT.

This chain connects TRBV11-1 to TRBJ2-7; D unclear. From germline, CDR1 is SGHAT and CDR2 FQDESV (reference sequence). The V gene lost 5 bases and the J gene lost 7 bases, with 12 bases spanning the gap. This CDR3 is built from 12 residues. In DNA form, the CDR3 reads TGTGCCAGCAGCCACGAGGCCGGGGAGCAGTACTTC. Protein product: CASSHEAGEQYF.

The chain joins TRBV5-4 to TRBJ1-1, with TRBD1 as a possible D gene (6 bases). CDR3 size: 13 residues. The V end was cut by 6 bases, the J end by 1 base, with 10 bases between. Germline V gives CDR1 SGHNT, CDR2 YYREEE (reference sequence). Written as DNA, the CDR3 is TGTGCCAGCAAGGGGGGGGAGAACACTGAAGCTTTCTTT. Translating it yields CASKGGENTEAFF.

The V call is TRBV6-5, the J call TRBJ2-5; TRBD2 matches 7 bases. Germline V gene lookup returns CDR1 MNHEY and CDR2 SVGAGI. The CDR3 has 12 amino acids. J lost 5 bases, V lost 6 bases, and 3 bases had no gene match. The CDR3 region has the DNA TGTGCCAGCAGGGGAGGGCCGGAGACCCAGTACTTC. It encodes CASRGGPETQYF.

V usage is TRBV6-1 and J usage is TRBJ2-2, with TRBD2 as a possible D gene (6 bases). Per the germline V gene, CDR1 is MNHNS and CDR2 is SASEGT. V shed 10 bases and J shed 0 bases, with 12 bases lying between them. This CDR3 spans 14 amino acids. The CDR3: CAIPGGSNTGELFF. The CDR3 DNA sequence: TGTGCCATCCCCGGGGGATCGAACACCGGGGAGCTGTTTTTT.

The chain combines TRBV5-1 with TRBJ1-1; 7 bases match TRBD1. CDR1 SGHRS and CDR2 YFSETQ come from the germline V gene. There are 15 residues in the CDR3. The V and J ends lost 4 bases and 5 bases, in that order; junction bases with no gene match: 11. The CDR3 DNA follows: TGCGCCAGCAGCCATAGTGACAGGGTTAGGACTGAAGCTTTCTTT. The encoded protein is CASSHSDRVRTEAFF.

The chain couples TRBV4-1 to TRBJ2-4; tentatively, D is TRBD2 (6 bases). V was cut by 1 base and J by 12 bases, with 16 bases left in between. Germline V lookup: CDR1 MGHRA, CDR2 YSYEKL. This CDR3 is 14 amino acids long. The CDR3 DNA reads TGCGCCAGCAGCCAAGCAGGCGGGGTAGGAGGTCAGTACTTC. Translation: CASSQAGGVGGQYF.

This chain connects TRBV6-6 to TRBJ1-1; a possible D gene is TRBD1 (5 bases). V lost 6 bases and J 1 base, leaving 9 bases between the germline ends. Germline V gene data show CDR1 as MNHNY and CDR2 as SVGAGI (reference sequence). The length of the CDR3 is 13 residues. The CDR3 protein is CASRNGGNTEAFF. CDR3 sequence (DNA): TGTGCCAGCAGAAACGGGGGGAACACTGAAGCTTTCTTT.

The chain employs TRBV7-9 and TRBJ1-1, with 10 bases that match TRBD1. The CDR3 is 16 amino acids. Germline V lookup: CDR1 SEHNR, CDR2 FQNEAQ (reference sequence). Losses at the gene ends were 3 bases for V and 0 bases for J; bases not matched to a gene: 4. The CDR3 region has the DNA TGTGCCAGCAGCTTCTGGACAGGGGGAGTGAACACTGAAGCTTTCTTT. As protein: CASSFWTGGVNTEAFF.

In this sample, this clone turned up once. The J gene is TRBJ1-2, the V gene TRBV6-5; TRBD1 agrees at 10 bases. With 0 bases clipped from V and 6 bases from J, the junction kept 7 bases outside the gene matches. This CDR3 is 16 amino acids long. CDR1 MNHEY and CDR2 SVGAGI come from the germline V gene. The CDR3 DNA sequence: TGTGCCAGCAGTTACTCGAGTAGGGGACAGGGGAATGGCTACACCTTC. Amino acids: CASSYSSRGQGNGYTF.

This clone was observed a few times. This chain uses TRBV28 with TRBJ1-5; 7 nucleotides line up with TRBD1. The CDR3 is 16 residues long. The junction had 7 bases not matched to a gene; V was cut back by 2 bases and J by 3 bases. Germline CDR1 and CDR2: MDHEN and SYDVKM. The chain's CDR3 is CASSLQAGGFNQPQHF. The DNA of the CDR3 is TGTGCCAGCAGTTTACAGGCAGGGGGTTTCAATCAGCCCCAGCATTTT.

The V gene is TRBV5-1, the J gene TRBJ2-2, with 8 bases aligning to TRBD2. Germline values: CDR1 SGHRS, CDR2 YFSETQ. The CDR3 is 16 amino acids. With 0 bases clipped from V and 1 base from J, the junction kept 2 bases outside the gene matches. The CDR3 DNA reads as TGCGCCAGCAGCTTGGCCCTAGCGGGGAACACCGGGGAGCTGTTTTTT. It is translated as CASSLALAGNTGELFF.

This chain uses TRBV5-1 with TRBJ2-1; D call uncertain. V lost 0 bases and J lost 3, with 13 bases in between. Germline V gene data show CDR1 as SGHRS and CDR2 as YFSETQ. CDR3 length: 16 residues. Here the CDR3 DNA reads TGCGCCAGCAGCTTGGTCGTCAGAAATAACTACAATGAGCAGTTCTTC. Residues: CASSLVVRNNYNEQFF.

For this clone: Sequence at one end of the junction differs from germline and may be a read error. J is TRBJ2-7 and V is TRBV6-1; the match to TRBD1 covers 7 bases. Germline CDR1 reads MNHNS; CDR2 reads SASEGT. This CDR3 has 12 residues. CDR3 residues: CASSELQGPNHF. The CDR3, as DNA: TGTGCCAGCAGTGAACTACAGGGGCCTAATCACTTC.

This chain joins TRBV5-1 and TRBJ2-2, with 8 bases identical to TRBD2. The length of the CDR3 is 17 residues. V shed 3 bases, J shed 1 base, and the junction held 8 bases outside the gene matches. CDR1 and CDR2 from the germline V gene are SGHRS and YFSETQ. DNA of the CDR3: TGCGCCAGCAGCTCCCGCAGCGGGGGCCGGAACACCGGGGAGCTGTTTTTT. Residues: CASSSRSGGRNTGELFF.

This clone was observed a few times. The V gene is TRBV9, the J gene TRBJ1-2; 7 bases fit TRBD1. Unmatched junction bases numbered 8, after V lost 2 bases and J lost 1 base. This CDR3 region has 16 residues. CDR1 is SGDLS, CDR2 YYNGEE, per germline. This chain's CDR3 is CASSVETGPFNYGYTF. CDR3 in DNA: TGTGCCAGCAGCGTGGAGACAGGGCCCTTTAACTATGGCTACACCTTC.

This clone was picked up a small number of times. V is TRBV4-1 and J is TRBJ1-2, with no clear D. CDR1 and CDR2 (germline): MGHRA, YSYEKL. Trimming shortened V by 0 bases and J by 4 bases, and 12 bases separated the two germline ends. This CDR3 contains 15 residues. The CDR3 loop reads CASSQDLEAFYGYTF. The DNA of the CDR3 is TGCGCCAGCAGCCAAGATCTCGAGGCTTTCTATGGCTACACCTTC.

J is TRBJ2-7 and V is TRBV11-2; 8 bases align to TRBD1. The CDR3 consists of 15 residues. Per germline, CDR1 SGHAT and CDR2 FQNNGV. V shed 0 bases and J 3 bases; nucleotides not matched to a gene: 4. The CDR3 spells CASSLEQGELYEQYF. The CDR3 DNA reads as TGTGCCAGCAGCTTAGAACAGGGGGAACTCTACGAGCAGTACTTC.

The chain links TRBV7-6 to TRBJ2-7; tentatively, D is TRBD2 (5 bases). The length of the CDR3 is 12 residues. V shed 5 bases and J shed 5 bases, with 10 bases lying between them. Germline V CDR1 and CDR2: SGHVS, FNYEAQ. CDR3 DNA sequence: TGTGCCAGCAGCGAAACTAGTGACGAGCAGTACTTC. The encoded protein is CASSETSDEQYF.

V is TRBV7-2 and J is TRBJ2-5; TRBD2 agrees at 11 bases. Germline CDR1 SGHTA, CDR2 FQGNSA. The CDR3 is made up of 15 amino acids. Trimming removed 4 bases from V and 4 bases from J; junction bases left unmatched: 5. CDR3 coding DNA: TGTGCCAGCAGCTACCTTAGCGGGGGGGCAGAGACCCAGTACTTC. This gives the protein CASSYLSGGAETQYF.

The chain carries TRBV10-3 and TRBJ1-2; 8 bases align to TRBD1. Germline V CDR1 and CDR2: ENHRY, SYGVKD. The V and J ends lost 5 bases and 7 bases, in that order; junction bases with no gene match: 12. The CDR3 runs to 15 residues. The CDR3 DNA is TGTGCCATCAGTTACTATGGACAGGGAAGCGGTGGCTACACCTTC. Translation gives CAISYYGQGSGGYTF.

This clone was seen only a few times. The V call is TRBV28, the J call TRBJ1-5, with 10 nucleotides matching TRBD1. CDR1 and CDR2 from the germline V gene are MDHEN and SYDVKM. This CDR3 spans 14 amino acids. With V trimmed by 4 bases and J by 11 bases, 8 bases remained unmatched. In nucleotides, the CDR3 is TGTGCCAGCAGTTGGGACAGGGGCCTTGCGGCCCAGCATTTT. Its translation is CASSWDRGLAAQHF.

This clone has a single count. The chain couples TRBV29-1 to TRBJ2-7, with unresolved D. V was cut by 1 base and J by 6 bases, with 7 bases left in between. The CDR3 is made up of 11 amino acids. Germline V gene lookup returns CDR1 SQVTM and CDR2 ANQGSEA. The CDR3 sequence: CSVEGGSEQYF. The DNA of the CDR3 is TGCAGCGTTGAAGGCGGAAGCGAGCAGTACTTC.

CDR3 DNA sequence: TGTGCCAGCAGTGATCAGGGGGGAAACACCATATATTTT. It is translated as CASSDQGGNTIYF. The V and J genes are TRBV25-1 and TRBJ1-3; D may be TRBD1 (6 bases). The CDR3 covers 13 residues. Germline values: CDR1 MGHDK, CDR2 SYGVNS. V gave up 3 bases and J gave up 4 bases, with 7 bases separating them.

This chain links TRBV5-1 with TRBJ2-5; 9 nucleotides line up with TRBD2. The ends lost 4 bases at V and 2 bases at J; junction bases unmatched: 9. The CDR3 spans 16 residues. Germline CDR1 and CDR2: SGHRS and YFSETQ. The CDR3 spells CASSPGLAIWQETQYF. CDR3 DNA sequence: TGCGCCAGCAGCCCCGGACTAGCGATATGGCAAGAGACCCAGTACTTC. Complete variable domain (other parts from reference TRBV5-1 and TRBJ2-5): KAGVTQTPRYLIKTRGQQVTLSCSPISGHRSVSWYQQTPGQGLQFLFEYFSETQRNKGNFPGRFSGRQFSNSRSEMNVSTLELGDSALYLCASSPGLAIWQETQYFGPGTRLLVL.